One sample yielded the 5 T cell receptor beta chains listed below, sequenced in a study of T cell responses to AZD1222 COVID-19 vaccine (dated by TCRdb to about 2021). In the paper's terms, the time point label means: about 28 days (+/-7) after the second vaccine dose. In the paper's terms, the treatment or condition label means: meningococcal conjugate vaccine given as trial control. Library creation used the immunoSEQ multiplex PCR assay. The table was pulled from immuneACCESS by TCRdb, which kept in-frame rearrangements only. Such tables lose some clones; where checked, under half of the loss comes from unresolved V genes, and the rest has no known cause. Here the sample has about 100,000 clones; around nine tenths occur a single time. The biggest ten clones account for roughly 3.3% of the sample. The specimen comprised peripheral blood, sampled 28 days after the second dose of the MenACWY control vaccine. The receptors were sampled from an adult who received the MenACWY meningococcal vaccine as a control.

The rearrangement joins TRBV28 to TRBJ1-1; D remains ambiguous. CDR1 is MDHEN, CDR2 SYDVKM, per germline. This CDR3 has 13 residues. V was trimmed by 7 bases and J by 7 bases, leaving 16 bases between them. The chain's CDR3 is CASTLRRSLEAFF. CDR3 in DNA: TGTGCCAGCACCTTAAGGCGGTCACTTGAAGCTTTCTTT.

The chain is built from TRBV7-2 and TRBJ2-3; D unclear. V lost 4 bases and J 3 bases, leaving 11 bases between the germline ends. The germline V gene has CDR1 SGHTA and CDR2 FQGNSA. The CDR3 spans 14 residues. The CDR3 loop reads CASSSSGFTDTQYF. In nucleotides, the CDR3 is TGTGCCAGCAGCTCCTCAGGATTTACAGATACGCAGTATTTT.

The chain carries TRBV7-6 and TRBJ2-2; 8 positions agree with TRBD1. The junction had 9 bases not matched to a gene; V was cut back by 5 bases and J by 4 bases. The CDR3 totals 16 residues. Per germline, CDR1 SGHVS and CDR2 FNYEAQ. CDR3 sequence (DNA): TGTGCCAGCAGCCCCGAGACAGGGGTTATCACCGGGGAGCTGTTTTTT. This sequence encodes CASSPETGVITGELFF.

V and J are TRBV5-1 and TRBJ1-3, with D uncertain. CDR3 length: 15 amino acids. Germline lookup yields CDR1 SGHRS and CDR2 YFSETQ. Trimming removed 8 bases from V and 2 bases from J, with 17 bases in between. The CDR3 loop is CASSRDRGPGNTIYF. As DNA, the CDR3 is TGCGCCAGTTCGCGTGATCGGGGTCCTGGAAACACCATATATTTT.

V usage is TRBV19 and J usage is TRBJ1-6; D gene uncertain. The CDR3 is 14 residues long. V was trimmed by 5 bases and J by 4 bases, leaving 9 bases between them. CDR1 is LNHDA and CDR2 is SQIVND in the germline V gene (reference sequence). The CDR3 reads CASSATLYNSPLHF. The CDR3 coding sequence is TGTGCCAGTAGTGCGACATTGTATAATTCACCCCTCCACTTT.